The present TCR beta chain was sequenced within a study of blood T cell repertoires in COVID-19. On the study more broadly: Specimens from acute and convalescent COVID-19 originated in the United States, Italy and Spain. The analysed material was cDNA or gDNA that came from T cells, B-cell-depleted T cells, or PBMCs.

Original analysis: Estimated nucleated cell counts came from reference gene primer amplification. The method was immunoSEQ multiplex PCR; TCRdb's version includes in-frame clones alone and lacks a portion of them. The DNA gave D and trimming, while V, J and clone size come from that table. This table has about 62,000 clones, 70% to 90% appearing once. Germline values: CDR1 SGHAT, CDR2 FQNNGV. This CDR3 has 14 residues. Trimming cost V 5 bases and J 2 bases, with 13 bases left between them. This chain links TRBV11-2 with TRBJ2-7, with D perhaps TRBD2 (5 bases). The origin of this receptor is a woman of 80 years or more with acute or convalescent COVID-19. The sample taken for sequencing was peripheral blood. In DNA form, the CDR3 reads TGTGCCAGCAGCCCGGATTGGGGAGCCTACGAGCAGTACTTC. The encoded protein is CASSPDWGAYEQYF.